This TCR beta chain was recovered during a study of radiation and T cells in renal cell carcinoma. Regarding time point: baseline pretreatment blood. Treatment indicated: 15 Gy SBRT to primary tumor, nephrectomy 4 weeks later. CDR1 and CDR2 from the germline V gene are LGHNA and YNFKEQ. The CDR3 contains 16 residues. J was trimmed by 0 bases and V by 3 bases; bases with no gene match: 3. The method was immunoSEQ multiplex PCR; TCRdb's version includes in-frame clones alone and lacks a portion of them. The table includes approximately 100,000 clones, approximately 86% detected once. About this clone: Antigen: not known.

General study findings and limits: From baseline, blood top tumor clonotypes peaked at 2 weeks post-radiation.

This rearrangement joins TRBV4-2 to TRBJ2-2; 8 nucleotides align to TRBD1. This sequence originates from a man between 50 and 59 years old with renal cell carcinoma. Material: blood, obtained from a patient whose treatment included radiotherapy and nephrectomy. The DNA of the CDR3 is TGTGCCAGCAGCCAGCGGACAGGGTCGAACACCGGGGAGCTGTTTTTT. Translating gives CASSQRTGSNTGELFF.